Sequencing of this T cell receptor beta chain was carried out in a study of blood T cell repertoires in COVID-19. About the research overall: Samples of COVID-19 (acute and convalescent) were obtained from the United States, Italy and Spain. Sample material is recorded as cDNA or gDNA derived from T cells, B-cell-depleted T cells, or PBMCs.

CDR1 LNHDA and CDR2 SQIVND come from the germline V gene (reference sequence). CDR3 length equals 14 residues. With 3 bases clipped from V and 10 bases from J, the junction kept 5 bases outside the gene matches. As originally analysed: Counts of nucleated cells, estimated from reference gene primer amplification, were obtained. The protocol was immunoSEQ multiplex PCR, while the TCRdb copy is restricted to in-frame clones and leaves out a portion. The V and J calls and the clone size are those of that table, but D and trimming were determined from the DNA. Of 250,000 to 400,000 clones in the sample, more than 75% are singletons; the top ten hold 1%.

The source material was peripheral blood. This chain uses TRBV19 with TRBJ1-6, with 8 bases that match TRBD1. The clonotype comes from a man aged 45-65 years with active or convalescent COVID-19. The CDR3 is CASSIPGGDSPLHF. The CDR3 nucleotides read TGTGCCAGTAGTATCCCAGGGGGCGACTCACCCCTCCACTTT.